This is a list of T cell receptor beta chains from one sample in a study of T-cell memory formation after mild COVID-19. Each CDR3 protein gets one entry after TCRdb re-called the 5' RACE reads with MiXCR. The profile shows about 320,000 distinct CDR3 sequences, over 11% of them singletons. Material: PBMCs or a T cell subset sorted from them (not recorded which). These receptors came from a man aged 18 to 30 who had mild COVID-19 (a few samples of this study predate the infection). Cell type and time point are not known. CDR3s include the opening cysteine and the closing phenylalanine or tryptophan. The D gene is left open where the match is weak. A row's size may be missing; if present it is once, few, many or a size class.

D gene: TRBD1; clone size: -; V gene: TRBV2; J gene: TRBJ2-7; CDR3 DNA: TGTGCCACCAATATAGCCCCGGGACAGGAACCCTACGAGCAGTACTTC; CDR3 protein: CATNIAPGQEPYEQYF
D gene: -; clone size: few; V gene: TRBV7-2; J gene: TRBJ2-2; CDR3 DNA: TGTGCCAGCAACTCGAGGGGGGTGGCCGGGGAGCTGTTTTTT; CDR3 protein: CASNSRGVAGELFF
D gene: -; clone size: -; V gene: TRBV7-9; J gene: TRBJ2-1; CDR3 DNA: TGTGCCAGCAGCCGAACGCCCAGCTCCTACAATGAGCAGTTCTTC; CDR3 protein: CASSRTPSSYNEQFF
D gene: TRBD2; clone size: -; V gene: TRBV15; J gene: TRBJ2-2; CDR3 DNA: TGTGCCACCAGCAGAGATTTGGGGACTAGCGGGGGAAGGAACACCGGGGAGCTGTTTTTT; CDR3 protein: CATSRDLGTSGGRNTGELFF
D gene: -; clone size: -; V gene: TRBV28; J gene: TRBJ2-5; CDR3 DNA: TGTGCCAGCAGTTTCAGGGATCAAGAGACCCAGTACTTC; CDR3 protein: CASSFRDQETQYF
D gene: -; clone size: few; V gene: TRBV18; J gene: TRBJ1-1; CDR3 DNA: TGTGCCAGCTCACCCGACACGTTTAACACTGAAGCTTTCTTT; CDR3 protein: CASSPDTFNTEAFF
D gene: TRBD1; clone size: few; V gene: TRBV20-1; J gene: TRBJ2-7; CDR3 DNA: TGCAGTGCTGGAAGGACAGGGGGAATTTCCTACGAGCAGTACTTC; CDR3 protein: CSAGRTGGISYEQYF
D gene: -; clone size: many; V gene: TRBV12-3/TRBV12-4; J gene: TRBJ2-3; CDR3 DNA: TGTGCCCTCAAAGGGGTAAGAACAGATACGCAGTATTTT; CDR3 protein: CALKGVRTDTQYF
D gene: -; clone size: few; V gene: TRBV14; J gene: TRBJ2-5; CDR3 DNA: TGTGCCAGCAGCCAAGAATTCCAGGGGGAGACCCAGTACTTC; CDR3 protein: CASSQEFQGETQYF
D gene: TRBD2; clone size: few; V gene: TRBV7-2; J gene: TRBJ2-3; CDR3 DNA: TGTGCCAGCAGTACACGACTAGCACCGAGCACAGATACGCAGTATTTT; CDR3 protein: CASSTRLAPSTDTQYF
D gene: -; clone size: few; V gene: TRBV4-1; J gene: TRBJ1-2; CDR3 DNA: TGCGCCAGCAGCCAATGGGACAACCCCGGCTATGGCTACACCTTC; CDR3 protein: CASSQWDNPGYGYTF
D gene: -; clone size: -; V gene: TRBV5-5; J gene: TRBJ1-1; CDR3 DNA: TGTGCCAGCAGCCCACGTCGGCACACTGAAGCTTTCTTT; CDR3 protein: CASSPRRHTEAFF
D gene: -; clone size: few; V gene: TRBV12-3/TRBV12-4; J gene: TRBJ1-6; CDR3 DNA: TGTGCCAGCAGTTTCACTGGACCGGGGGGGTCCCTCCACTTT; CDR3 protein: CASSFTGPGGSLHF
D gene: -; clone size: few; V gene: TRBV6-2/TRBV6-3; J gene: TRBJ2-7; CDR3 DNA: TGTGCCAGCTGTCAGGTGGGCTACTCCTACGAGCAGTACTTC; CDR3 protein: CASCQVGYSYEQYF
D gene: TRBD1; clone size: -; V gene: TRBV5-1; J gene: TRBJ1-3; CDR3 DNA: TGCGCCAGCAGCCTAGGGACAGGGGACGGAAACACCATATATTTT; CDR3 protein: CASSLGTGDGNTIYF
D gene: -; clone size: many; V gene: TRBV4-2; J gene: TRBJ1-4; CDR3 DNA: TGTGCCAGCAGCCAAAACACCGCCACGAATGAAAAACTGTTTTTT; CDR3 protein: CASSQNTATNEKLFF
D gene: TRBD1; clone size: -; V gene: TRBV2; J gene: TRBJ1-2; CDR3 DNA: TGTGCCAGCAGTGACCGGGACAGATATGGCTACACCTTC; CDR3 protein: CASSDRDRYGYTF
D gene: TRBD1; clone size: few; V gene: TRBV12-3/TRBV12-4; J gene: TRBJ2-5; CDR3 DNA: TGTGCCAGCACCCCGGGACAGTCAGAGACCCAGTACTTC; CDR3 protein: CASTPGQSETQYF
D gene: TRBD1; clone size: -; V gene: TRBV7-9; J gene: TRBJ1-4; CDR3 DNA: TGTGCCAGCAGCCCGACAGGGGGCCGGGGGATGAATGAAAAACTGTTTTTT; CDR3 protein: CASSPTGGRGMNEKLFF
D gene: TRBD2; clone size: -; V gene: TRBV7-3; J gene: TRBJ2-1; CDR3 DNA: TGTGCCAGCAGCCACGGGGGGGCGAGTGAGCAGTTCTTC; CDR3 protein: CASSHGGASEQFF
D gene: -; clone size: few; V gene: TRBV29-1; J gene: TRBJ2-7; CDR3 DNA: TGCAGCGTTGATGACGCAGGGAGTTACGAGCAGTACTTC; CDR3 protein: CSVDDAGSYEQYF
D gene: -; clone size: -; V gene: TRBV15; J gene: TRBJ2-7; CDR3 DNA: TGTGCCACCAGCAGAGCCGGGACTCCCTACGAGCAGTACTTC; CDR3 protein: CATSRAGTPYEQYF
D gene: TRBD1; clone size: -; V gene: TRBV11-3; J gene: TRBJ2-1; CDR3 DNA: TGTGCCAGCAGCTTGAATTACAGGGGAAATGAGCAGTTCTTC; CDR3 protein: CASSLNYRGNEQFF
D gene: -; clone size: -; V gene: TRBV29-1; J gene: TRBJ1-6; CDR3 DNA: TGCAGCGTTGTTCCTTTCCTCCTCCACTTT; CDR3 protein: CSVVPFLLHF
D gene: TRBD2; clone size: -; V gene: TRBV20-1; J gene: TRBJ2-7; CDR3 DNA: TGCAGTGCCCTACCCAGCGGGGACCCTCGGGACGAGCAGTACTTC; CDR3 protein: CSALPSGDPRDEQYF
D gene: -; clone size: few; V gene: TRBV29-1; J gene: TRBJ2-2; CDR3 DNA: TGCAGCGTTGAGGGATGGGGTGGGCAGGACACCGGGGAGCTGTTTTTT; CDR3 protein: CSVEGWGGQDTGELFF
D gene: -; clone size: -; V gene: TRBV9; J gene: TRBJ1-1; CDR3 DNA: TGTGCCAGCAGCCCCACGGGACACTCGCTTGGGGAAGCTTTCTTT; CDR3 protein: CASSPTGHSLGEAFF